The 23 T cell receptor beta chains below all came from one sample that was sequenced in a study of blood T cells in healthy people across ages. The second PCR ran roughly 7 to 11 cycles with a sample-barcoded 5' primer and J-beta primers. TCRdb itself ran the 5' RACE reads through MiXCR, one entry per CDR3 protein. The sample shows approximately 1.5 million distinct CDR3 sequences, about 35% of them seen only once. Sequencing input: blood. These receptors all stem from a woman aged 25 to 39 in good health.

This clonotype was seen repeatedly, ten times or more. The V gene is TRBV29-1, the J gene TRBJ2-5; D unresolved. The V end was cut by 5 bases, the J end by 1 base, with 11 bases between. The CDR3 loop spans 13 amino acids. In germline, CDR1 is SQVTM, CDR2 ANQGSEA. CDR3 amino acids: CSVIWASQETQYF. In DNA form, the CDR3 reads TGCAGCGTTATTTGGGCCAGCCAAGAGACCCAGTACTTC.

This clonotype was found a few times. J is TRBJ2-2 and V is TRBV6-6, with D perhaps TRBD2 (6 bases). The CDR3 length is 15 residues. V was clipped by 6 bases and J by 1 base, with 12 bases between them. The V gene's germline CDR1 is MNHNY and CDR2 SVGAGI (reference sequence). The CDR3 protein is CASSPRERNTGELFF. The CDR3 nucleotides read TGTGCCAGCAGCCCCCGGGAGCGGAACACCGGGGAGCTGTTTTTT.

In its sample, this clonotype was seen a few times. The chain employs TRBV3-1 and TRBJ1-1; D is undetermined. Between the trimmed V and J ends, which lost 4 bases and 0 bases, there was a span of 15 bases. Germline V gene data show CDR1 as LGHDT and CDR2 as YNNKEL (reference sequence). CDR3 length: 16 amino acids. The CDR3 region is CASSPWRGSMNTEAFF. The CDR3 DNA is TGTGCCAGCAGCCCCTGGCGGGGTTCTATGAACACTGAAGCTTTCTTT.

This chain connects TRBV3-1 to TRBJ2-5, with 9 positions matching TRBD2. This CDR3 has 14 residues. Germline assignment: CDR1 LGHDT and CDR2 YNNKEL (reference sequence). V shed 1 base and J 4 bases; nucleotides not matched to a gene: 1. CDR3 nucleotides: TGTGCCAGCAGCCAAGGTAGCGGGGGAGAGACCCAGTACTTC. Amino acid sequence: CASSQGSGGETQYF.

V is TRBV3-1 and J is TRBJ1-2; D gene uncertain. This CDR3 is built from 13 residues. The germline V and J ends were trimmed by 0 bases and 6 bases, with 8 bases remaining between them. Germline V gene data show CDR1 as LGHDT and CDR2 as YNNKEL (reference sequence). The CDR3 spells CASSQEPINGYTF. The DNA of the CDR3 is TGTGCCAGCAGCCAAGAACCCATCAATGGCTACACCTTC.

About this clonotype itself: One end of the junction does not line up with germline, which may come from a read error. The chain is built from TRBV20-1 and TRBJ2-4; D remains unclear. Germline CDR1 reads DFQATT; CDR2 reads SNEGSKA (reference sequence). The CDR3 spans 16 residues. The CDR3 DNA sequence: TGCAGTGCTAGATATCAATTGGACGGAGCCGAAAACATTCAGTACTTC. As protein: CSARYQLDGAENIQYF.

The chain combines TRBV24-1 with TRBJ1-2; D is unresolved. The germline V gene encodes CDR1 KGHDR and CDR2 SFDVKD. Deletions cut 0 bases from V and 4 bases from J, with 2 bases between. There are 12 residues in the CDR3. This CDR3 reads CATSDLSYGYTF. Here the CDR3 DNA reads TGTGCCACCAGTGATTTGAGCTATGGCTACACCTTC.

This clonotype was found many times. This sequence joins TRBV12-3 or TRBV12-4 and TRBJ1-5, with a tentative D call TRBD1 (6 bases). This CDR3 comprises 13 residues. Trimming left V 3 bases short and J 5 bases short, with 8 bases between. The CDR3 spells CASSLNRDQPQHF. The CDR3 DNA sequence: TGTGCCAGCAGTTTGAACAGGGATCAGCCCCAGCATTTT.

V gene TRBV2 combines with J gene TRBJ1-5, with a tentative D call TRBD1 (5 bases). This CDR3 region has 15 residues. V was pared by 7 bases and J by 0 bases, with 13 bases between. From germline, CDR1 is SNHLY and CDR2 FYNNEI. The CDR3 coding sequence is TGTGCCAGCAATTGGGGGGAGAATAGCAATCAGCCCCAGCATTTT. It codes for CASNWGENSNQPQHF.

The table lists this clonotype with many counts. CDR3 loop: CASSSGTSGSRTDTQYF. The CDR3 DNA reads as TGTGCCAGCAGCTCAGGGACTAGCGGGAGTAGGACAGATACGCAGTATTTT. This rearrangement joins TRBV7-3 to TRBJ2-3; 14 bases agree with TRBD2. Germline trimming cut 4 bases from V and 3 bases from J; bases unmatched to any gene: 6. Germline assignment: CDR1 SGHTA and CDR2 FQGTGA. The CDR3 spans 17 residues. The whole variable domain, remainder taken from reference TRBV7-3 and TRBJ2-3, is GAGVSQTPSNKVTEKGKYVELRCDPISGHTALYWYRQSLGQGPEFLIYFQGTGAADDSGLPNDRFFAVRPEGSVSTLKIQRTERGDSAVYLCASSSGTSGSRTDTQYFGPGTRLTVL.

Only a few counts were recorded for this clonotype. This sequence joins TRBV14 and TRBJ2-3; D is possibly TRBD1 or TRBD2 (5 bases each). This CDR3 contains 18 residues. Germline CDR1 and CDR2: SGHDN and FVKESK. Between the trimmed V and J ends, which lost 0 bases and 2 bases, there was a span of 18 bases. Here the CDR3 reads CASSQDSSRGDPTDTQYF. The CDR3, as DNA: TGTGCCAGCAGCCAAGATTCCTCGAGAGGGGATCCCACAGATACGCAGTATTTT.

This clonotype occurred a few times. The chain is built from TRBV7-8 and TRBJ2-7, with 9 bases fitting TRBD2. CDR3 length equals 16 residues. Germline loops: CDR1 SGHVS, CDR2 FQNEAQ. With V trimmed by 6 bases and J by 2 bases, 11 bases remained unmatched. In nucleotides, the CDR3 is TGTGCCAGCAGTCCCATACGACTAGCGGACCCCTACGAGCAGTACTTC. It yields the protein CASSPIRLADPYEQYF.

In its sample, this clonotype was seen a few times. The rearrangement joins TRBV3-1 to TRBJ2-1, with 10 bases matching TRBD2. The CDR3 has 17 amino acids. Germline loops: CDR1 LGHDT, CDR2 YNNKEL (reference sequence). The V gene end was trimmed by 0 bases and the J gene end by 6 bases; junction bases not matched to a gene: 8. The CDR3 coding sequence is TGTGCCAGCAGCCAAGAAGGGCTAGCGGGAGCCGGCAATGAGCAGTTCTTC. Translated, it gives CASSQEGLAGAGNEQFF.

Worth noting for this clonotype: Sequence at one end of the junction differs from germline and may be a read error. The V and J genes are TRBV3-1 and TRBJ2-1; TRBD2 matches 8 bases. Germline CDR1 reads LGHDT; CDR2 reads YNNKEL (reference sequence). The CDR3 consists of 16 residues. The CDR3 sequence is CAGSQIAGGSYNEQFF. For the CDR3, the DNA is TGTGCCGGCAGCCAAATTGCGGGGGGAAGCTACAATGAGCAGTTCTTC.

This clonotype showed up just a few times. In DNA, the CDR3 is TGCGGAATACTAGCGGCGAGGGGCGAGCAGTACTTC. Its protein product is CGILAARGEQYF. V gene TRBV20-1 combines with J gene TRBJ2-7, with TRBD2 matching over 8 bases. The CDR3 is 12 residues long. The germline V gene has CDR1 DFQATT and CDR2 SNEGSKA (reference sequence).

In nucleotides, the CDR3 is TGTGCCAGCAGTGCTCTTCCCGGGACAGAGACCCAGTACTTC. Protein: CASSALPGTETQYF. The chain joins TRBV6-1 to TRBJ2-5, with D perhaps assigned TRBD1 or TRBD2 (5 bases each). Deletions cut 4 bases from V and 4 bases from J, with 13 bases between. The length of the CDR3 is 14 residues. From germline, CDR1 is MNHNS and CDR2 SASEGT.

The J gene is TRBJ2-7, the V gene TRBV20-1; TRBD2 might be the D (5 bases). Per germline, CDR1 DFQATT and CDR2 SNEGSKA (reference sequence). This CDR3 is built from 13 residues. V shed 2 bases and J shed 6 bases, with 14 bases lying between them. CDR3 amino acids: CSARMDLAGEQYF. The DNA for the CDR3 is TGCAGTGCTAGAATGGACCTAGCCGGCGAGCAGTACTTC.

This chain links TRBV9 with TRBJ1-6, with D tentatively TRBD1 (5 bases). The CDR3 contains 13 residues. V lost 2 bases and J lost 8, with 8 bases in between. Germline CDR1 reads SGDLS; CDR2 reads YYNGEE. The CDR3 loop is CASSVLGDSPLHF. CDR3 nucleotide sequence: TGTGCCAGCAGCGTCCTGGGGGATTCACCCCTCCACTTT.

Here the CDR3 DNA reads TGCAGTGCTAGGTCATGGGGGGAGACAGATACGCAGTATTTT. It encodes CSARSWGETDTQYF. The chain has TRBV20-1 and TRBJ2-3; maybe TRBD2 (6 bases). The CDR3 is 14 amino acids. Germline V lookup: CDR1 DFQATT, CDR2 SNEGSKA (reference sequence). Between the trimmed V and J ends, which lost 3 bases and 3 bases, there was a span of 13 bases.

The chain recombines TRBV11-3 with TRBJ2-1, with D perhaps matching TRBD1 (7 bases). The length of the CDR3 is 13 residues. The germline CDR1 and CDR2 sequences are SGHNT and YENEEA. Trimming shortened V by 2 bases and J by 10 bases, and 12 bases separated the two germline ends. The CDR3, as DNA: TGTGCCAGCAGCTTATCCCCAGGGGGGGAGCAGTTCTTC. It codes for CASSLSPGGEQFF.

The chain combines TRBV4-2 with TRBJ2-5; D is unresolved. Trimming removed 1 base at V and 5 bases at J, with 8 bases between. CDR1 and CDR2 from the germline V gene are LGHNA and YNFKEQ. The CDR3 has 13 residues. The CDR3 region is CASSQANLETQYF. CDR3 nucleotide sequence: TGTGCCAGCAGCCAAGCTAATTTGGAGACCCAGTACTTC.

This chain connects TRBV20-1 to TRBJ2-1, with 13 nucleotides matching TRBD2. The ends lost 5 bases at V and 3 bases at J; junction bases unmatched: 7. There are 16 residues in the CDR3. Looked up from germline, CDR1 is DFQATT and CDR2 is SNEGSKA (reference sequence). CDR3 region: CSAGRLAGGIYNEQFF. The CDR3 bases are TGCAGTGCTGGGCGACTAGCGGGAGGTATCTACAATGAGCAGTTCTTC.

This clonotype was seen a few times. The chain uses TRBV20-1 and TRBJ2-4; D is possibly TRBD1 (6 bases). Germline V gives CDR1 DFQATT, CDR2 SNEGSKA (reference sequence). Trimming shortened V by 6 bases and J by 0 bases, and 12 bases separated the two germline ends. This CDR3 is built from 14 residues. The CDR3 coding sequence is TGCAGTGCCCACGGACAGCTAGCCAAAAACATTCAGTACTTC. Translation gives CSAHGQLAKNIQYF.